This TCR beta chain was sequenced in a study of Ad26.COV2.S vaccination and SARS-CoV-2 variants (TCRdb year 2021). Looking at the study overall: Vaccine-arm donors came from COV1001, a multicentre, randomized, double-blind, placebo-controlled phase I-IIa trial of Ad26.COV2.S in healthy adults. Trial participants were randomized into five groups of five, in which low-dose or high-dose Ad26.COV2.S was given once or twice, or placebo was given on both occasions. Sequencing of the TCRbeta repertoire served to evaluate the specificity and breadth of SARS-CoV-2-reactive T cell receptors following Ad26.COV2.S vaccination. The TCR-sequenced set comprised about 32 samples: about 19 Ad26.COV2.S vaccine recipients, 5 placebo recipients and 8 SARS-CoV-2 convalescent individuals. Ad26.COV2.S was administered intramuscularly at a dose of 5x10^10 or 1x10^11 viral particles, either as one shot or as two shots given 56 days apart. Investigators remained blinded to trial group allocation during experiments and outcome assessment. Overall study results and their limits: After vaccination, substantial breadth of spike-specific CD8+ and CD4+ T cell responses was reported. Higher spike-specific TCR breadth was observed in Ad26.COV2.S recipients than in placebo recipients (P = 0.0014). Comparable non-spike TCR breadth was observed between vaccine and placebo recipients, consistent with only spike being contained in the vaccine. Comparing responses between vaccine doses or regimens was not something the study was powered to do. It was noted by the authors that total T cell responses may have been underestimated by the TCR breadth and depth analyses.

TCRbeta CDR3 regions were sequenced with the immunoSEQ Assay. After extraction, genomic DNA underwent amplification by bias-controlled multiplex PCR, followed by high-throughput sequencing. Concerning the study's data processing: Collapsing and filtering of sequences were performed to quantify the absolute abundance of each unique TCRbeta CDR3 region. Usable DNA was measured by amplifying reference genes present in all nucleated cells, and TCRbeta template counts were normalized to that usable DNA to estimate T cell fraction. Repertoire TCRs were annotated as SARS-CoV-2-specific when V gene, CDR3 amino acid sequence and J gene were exactly matched to a known reactive TCR set. The reference SARS-CoV-2 TCR set was derived from MIRA and filtered for enrichment in COVID-19-positive ImmuneCODE repertoires, a step that removed public or cross-reactive TCRs. Using the MIRA antigens, annotated TCRs were further analysed by specific ORF or by position within an ORF. Breadth was defined as the number of annotated unique rearrangements divided by the total number of unique productive rearrangements, and depth was defined as the summed frequency of the annotated unique rearrangements. Group comparisons of TCR breadth used two-sided Wilcoxon rank-sum tests. Imported from immuneACCESS, the table was reduced by TCRdb to in-frame sequences with V and J called. These copies leave out some clones; in studies compared against another copy, an unresolved V gene accounts for under half, and the cause of the remainder is not known. The V and J calls and clone size were taken over from that table, and D and trimming were inferred from the DNA. Recorded for this sample are roughly 300,000 clones; approximately 86% of them occurred a single time. Approximately 11% of the sample rests with the top ten.

In the paper's terms, the treatment or condition label means: approximately 18 received Ad26.COV2.S at low or high dose, single or two shots; about 5 received placebo; per-sample allocation not given. For vaccine and placebo recipients, repertoires were sequenced using samples collected on day 63 after the first injection. Cohort 1b enrolled roughly 25 adults aged 18-55 years at a single site in Boston, USA, between 29 July and 7 August 2020. Ad26.COV2.S consisted of a replication-incompetent adenovirus type 26 vector by which a prefusion-stabilized SARS-CoV-2 spike protein from the original Wuhan strain was expressed. The CDR3 starts with the cysteine, ends with the phenylalanine, and has 12 residues. Kept here is only the CDR3 DNA, which spans 36 bases and is read in frame from base 1. Reading the germline V gene gives CDR1 MDHEN and CDR2 SYDVKM. V is shortened by 11 bases, J by 6 bases, and the region joining them spans 16 bases.

As to this clone: Its target antigen remains unknown. Base qualities were left out, and no much larger clone turns up one base away.

This clonotype was obtained from a person aged 18-60 years who received the Ad26.COV2.S COVID-19 vaccine or a placebo. The chain is encoded by TRBV28 joined to TRBJ1-1; TRBD1 could be the D gene, as 6 bases match. The sample here was peripheral blood, taken in a trial of Ad26.COV2.S vaccine versus placebo. The CDR3 here reads CASRDIDAEAFF. The bases read TGTGCCTCGCGGGACATCGACGCTGAAGCTTTCTTT. Reference TRBV28 and TRBJ1-1 genes cover what lies past the CDR3, so the full variable domain is DVKVTQSSRYLVKRTGEKVFLECVQDMDHENMFWYRQDPGLGLRLIYFSYDVKMKEKGDIPEGYSVSREKKERFSLILESASTNQTSMYLCASRDIDAEAFFGQGTRLTVV.